This T cell receptor beta chain was identified during a study of cytomegalovirus exposure and HLA in healthy donors (dated by TCRdb to 2017 to 2019). Broadly, across the study: In an earlier analysis of under 750 of the donors, 250 to 300 Gb of sequence data and 117 million unique TCR beta sequences from approximately 180 million T cells were reported. Roughly 310 gigabases of sequencing data and roughly 90 million unique TCR sequences were included in an early release covering several hundred HLA-typed donors. Among the approximately 420 genotyped donors, 81% belonged to the genetic ancestry cluster associated with self-reported Caucasian donors. The study aimed to test whether cataloging public T cell receptors could reveal signatures of past pathogen exposure. The study profiled the T cell repertoires of more than 500 subjects by immunosequencing and related them to cytomegalovirus serostatus. Along with the approximately 700-subject first cohort, a separate validation cohort of more than 90 different subjects was used. To predict cytomegalovirus infection status, the study brought together high-throughput TCR immunosequencing, statistical association of individual TCRs with disease status, and machine learning. To study patterns of TCR occurrence, a later analysis re-analyzed previously published TCR beta repertoires from several hundred donors and added high-resolution HLA genotyping. Rather than drawing on any new phenotypic data, the later analysis identified candidate immune exposures from TCR beta sequences and the way those sequences occurred across donors. To decide whether each TCR beta V gene segment behaved as functional or pseudogenic, an earlier analysis of nearly 600 of the donors relied on high-throughput TCR beta sequencing. Alongside the repertoire data, information on donor age, sex, ethnicity and CMV serostatus was compiled. A later genetic analysis used genome-wide SNP genotypes for about three fifths of the 666 donors, treating that subset as a discovery cohort. All discovery cohort repertoires had been generated using a single sequencing platform. HLA typing covered class I and class II loci at four-digit resolution. The number of donors typed differed by locus, with roughly 629-640 for A, B, C, DRB1 and DQB1, about 500 for DQA1, over 600 for DPA1, and 450 to 480 for DPB1. A few DR-DQ haplotypes were treated as single units for association and clustering because of strong linkage in the cohort. On average, roughly 250,000 unique TCR beta nucleotide sequences were sequenced per donor among about 400 genotyped donors of the cohort, with 15% to 20% of those sequences being non-productive. Beyond this particular receptor, the publication reports: A group of highly shared sequence variants was considered likely to be a technical artifact of the sequencing pipeline. Because counts were too low, seventeen rarely observed V segments, including chromosome 9 orphons, were left out of the earlier analysis of over 550 of the donors. In vitro tests confirmed that a few of the cytomegalovirus-associated TCR beta chains recognize cytomegalovirus antigens. The classifier was reported to diagnose cytomegalovirus status with high specificity and sensitivity in both the original and validation cohorts. It was suggested by the authors that the approach could potentially be generalized to other disease states and immunological phenotypes. The presence/absence analyses assumed that sequencing depth was roughly uniform across donors, and that assumption may not be true. A later analysis found that HLA-associated TCR beta chains were more clonally expanded and had lower generation probabilities than equally common non-associated chains. In a later analysis, 15,000 to 20,000 TCR beta sequences were associated with specific HLA alleles at a false discovery rate of 0.05. Most TCR sequences were observed very rarely across donors, whereas some public TCRs were present in many individuals. In this cohort, only TCR beta chains were sequenced, and detectable features were limited by the absence of alpha or paired-chain data. Linkage disequilibrium might explain the correlated functional status among segregating V segments, but an unknown experimental factor could not be excluded. For the cohort, immune exposure information was limited to CMV serostatus. Because HLA typing was unavailable for some donors at each locus, only the typed subset was used in association tests. A further reported finding was that TCR beta sequences accurately predicted the HLA-A and HLA-B alleles for most subjects in the first cohort. In the study, some 160 TCR beta chains were listed as associated with cytomegalovirus. In an earlier analysis of approximately 590 of the donors, most TCR beta V segments appeared in productive rearrangements about 87% or about 30% of the time, broadly matching IMGT annotations. Most CMV-associated TCR beta chains appeared to be HLA-restricted in a later analysis, and the HLA associations seemed to be driven largely by CMV exposure. Strong co-occurrence of HLA alleles, especially DR and DQ, made assigning TCR associations to individual alleles difficult. The 87-base-pair reads could not distinguish some IMGT-functional V segments, including TRBV6-2 and TRBV6-3, so those segments were excluded. V-gene and J-gene trimming of TCR beta chains was associated with a missense DCLRE1C variant in a later genetic analysis, and the association was replicated in an independent cohort. In a later analysis, TCR association rates were found to vary across HLA loci, with the most associated TCRs seen for DRB1 alleles and the fewest for HLA-C alleles. A later genetic analysis reported fewer N-insertions in productive TCRs among donors in an Asian-associated ancestry cluster than the approximately 670-donor mean. According to a later analysis, parvovirus B19, influenza, CMV and Epstein-Barr virus appeared linked to several top co-occurrence clusters.

In total, 600 or so healthy bone marrow donors made up the cohort. At the time of sampling, all cohort members were nominally healthy, though unrecorded immune exposures were likely present. The donor tested CMV seropositive, placing the donor among the approximately 290 seropositive members of the cohort. Each donor provided a peripheral blood sample, and peripheral blood mononuclear cells were used for TCR beta sequencing. The Qiagen DNeasy Blood Extraction Kit was used to extract genomic DNA from the blood cell samples. In the case of this clone: It lacks a known antigen. No much larger clone is present one base from it, and per-base qualities are unavailable.

Receptor libraries were prepared by the immunoSEQ multiplex PCR assay. For the multiplex PCR, a mixture combining 60 forward primers for TCR Vbeta segments and 13 reverse primers for TCR Jbeta segments was used. Amplification of the CDR3 region of rearranged TCR beta genes was performed with a multiplex PCR assay on genomic DNA. The Illumina HiSeq System was used to sequence the amplified TCR beta libraries as 87-base-pair reads. The paper's data handling went like this. A later analysis counted tens of millions of unique TCR beta chains across the 650 to 700 repertoires, and 9.5 million to 11 million of these chains were shared by at least two donors. A nearest-neighbor algorithm error-corrected the raw reads and collapsed the reads into unique sequences, merging closely related sequences to remove PCR and sequencing errors. Alignment of CDR3 sequences to IMGT reference sequences was used to assign V, D and J gene segments. For a sequence to be retained, at least a six-nucleotide match to both a V gene segment and a J gene segment was required. A rearrangement was called productive if the CDR3 had no stop codons and remained in frame with V and J, and every other rearrangement was called non-productive. CDR3 was defined according to IMGT convention as the region running from the second conserved V-encoded cysteine to the conserved J-encoded phenylalanine. The earlier analysis of about 610 of the donors excluded sequences that lacked an unambiguous match to a single V gene segment. An earlier analysis of roughly 590 of the donors called V segments functional above 56.7% productive rearrangements and segregating when the between-donor standard deviation exceeded 5%. A statistical classification framework was developed to diagnose cytomegalovirus status using the catalog of TCR beta chain sequences. A later analysis assigned V and J genes by comparing TCR nucleotide sequences with IMGT/GENE-DB human TR gene sequences. The TCRdist pipeline was used in a later analysis to assign CDR3 sequences and most-parsimonious VDJ recombination scenarios. In a later analysis, each TCR beta chain was defined by its CDR3 amino acid sequence together with its V-gene family, and reads without a unique V-gene family were excluded. In a later analysis, 450 to 600 highly shared, low-generation-probability nucleotide sequences were removed to address suspected cross-contamination and a sequencing artifact. In a later analysis, a clonal expansion index for each public chain was calculated from normalized within-repertoire ranks of inferred template counts. A later analysis computed generation probabilities with a VDJ recombination model fitted to out-of-frame rearrangements, and checked the results against IGoR. Hypergeometric tests were used in a later analysis to score TCR-TCR, TCR-HLA and TCR-CMV co-occurrence, with a repertoire-size bias correction applied to the TCR pairs. A later analysis estimated false discovery rates by permuting HLA or CMV assignments 20 times. A later analysis grouped co-occurring TCRs with DBSCAN, adding TCRdist sequence similarity when clustering within HLA-allele-positive subsets. Co-occurrence clustering excluded repertoires with fewer than 30,000 or more than 120,000 public chains, plus five with anomalous nucleotide sharing. In TCRdb, the immuneACCESS table is reduced to in-frame sequences with V and J assigned. These tables do not hold every clone; where another copy was compared, an unresolved V gene accounts for under half, and the others remain unexplained. V, J and clone size are those of that table, while D and trimming were read from the DNA. This sample is represented by 95,000 to 150,000 clones; around 73% of them were singletons. The ten largest account for roughly 8.2% of the sample.

V and J are trimmed by 2 bases and 3 bases, and the gene matches miss 3 bases of the junction. CDR1 and CDR2 (MNHEY, SVGAGI) derive from the germline V gene. Spanning cysteine to phenylalanine, the CDR3 consists of 15 amino acids. Only the CDR3 part of the read is kept: 45 bases, read in frame from the first base. This clonotype was sampled from a woman in her thirties or forties in good health and CMV-seropositive. Sequencing input: PBMCs. The chain is encoded by TRBV6-5 joined to TRBJ1-4; 7 central bases correspond to TRBD1. The CDR3 protein is CASSYGGTANEKLFF. The DNA sequence reads TGTGCCAGCAGTTACGGGGGGACAGCTAATGAAAAACTGTTTTTT.